These 22 T cell receptor beta chains were all obtained from the same sample, sequenced in a study of shared clonotypes between healthy human individuals. Some clones are missing from TCRdb's copy, which holds only in-frame ones; the method was immunoSEQ multiplex PCR. The sample carries 900,000 to 1,200,000 clones, 70% to 80% recorded once. The specimen was memory CD4+ T cells from PBMCs. As for subset: CD45RA-negative fraction. The source of these receptors is a man between 18 and 35 years old in good health. Some clones in this sample may be carry-over from other donors' samples.

The chain carries TRBV7-2 and TRBJ2-7; TRBD2 matches at 7 bases. Per germline, CDR1 SGHTA and CDR2 FQGNSA. Trimming at V came to 3 bases and at J to 2 bases, leaving 13 bases not matched to a gene. The CDR3 is 17 amino acids. The CDR3 nucleotides read TGTGCCAGCAGCTTCCTCCCACGGGCGGGAGTGGCCTACGAGCAGTACTTC. Translation gives CASSFLPRAGVAYEQYF.

The chain combines TRBV25-1 with TRBJ2-1; 9 bases are shared with TRBD2. Per germline, CDR1 MGHDK and CDR2 SYGVNS. The J segment lost 12 bases and the V segment lost 4 bases, leaving 19 bases of the junction unmatched. The CDR3 is made up of 17 amino acids. DNA for the CDR3: TGTGCCAGCAGTGGGGGTTCGCGGGAGGGCCCAAGATCGGCGCAGTTCTTC. It encodes CASSGGSREGPRSAQFF. The full variable domain, completed using reference TRBV25-1 and TRBJ2-1, is EADIYQTPRYLVIGTGKKITLECSQTMGHDKMYWYQQDPGMELHLIHYSYGVNSTEKGDLSSESTVSRIRTEHFPLTLESARPSHTSQYLCASSGGSREGPRSAQFFGPGTRLTVL.

The chain combines TRBV18 with TRBJ2-1; 12 bases fit TRBD2. CDR1 is KGHSH, CDR2 LQKENI, per germline. The CDR3 is 16 residues long. The ends lost 1 base at V and 4 bases at J; junction bases unmatched: 2. The CDR3 DNA sequence: TGTGCCAGCTCACCACTACTAGCGGGAGGTTACAATGAGCAGTTCTTC. It specifies CASSPLLAGGYNEQFF.

This clone was detected only a few times. The rearrangement uses TRBV7-3 and TRBJ2-2; 7 nucleotides agree with TRBD2. The germline V gene encodes CDR1 SGHTA and CDR2 FQGTGA. The V and J ends lost 5 bases and 7 bases, in that order; junction bases with no gene match: 19. This CDR3 contains 18 residues. Here the CDR3 reads CASSKGGVGPRGGGELFF. CDR3 DNA: TGTGCCAGCAGCAAGGGAGGGGTGGGCCCCCGAGGTGGCGGGGAGCTGTTTTTT.

The chain has TRBV2 and TRBJ1-4; D gene unclear. Trimming removed 7 bases at V and 0 bases at J, with 6 bases between. This CDR3 contains 13 residues. Germline assignment: CDR1 SNHLY and CDR2 FYNNEI. The CDR3 protein is CASKRATNEKLFF. DNA of the CDR3: TGTGCCAGCAAGAGAGCAACTAATGAAAAACTGTTTTTT.

The chain joins TRBV4-2 to TRBJ2-3; possibly TRBD1 for D (6 bases). Germline V gene lookup returns CDR1 LGHNA and CDR2 YNFKEQ. V was trimmed by 4 bases and J by 5 bases, leaving 19 bases between them. The CDR3 consists of 16 residues. DNA for the CDR3: TGTGCCAGCAGCCTCAATACGGCAGGGGCGGGAGATACGCAGTATTTT. It encodes CASSLNTAGAGDTQYF.

This clone appeared a few times. V is TRBV7-8 and J is TRBJ2-4; the match to TRBD2 covers 11 bases. CDR3 length: 21 amino acids. Trimming at V came to 4 bases and at J to 1 base, leaving 18 bases not matched to a gene. The germline CDR1 and CDR2 sequences are SGHVS and FQNEAQ. CDR3 bases: TGTGCCAGCAGCTCCGAGGGTTTGGCTAGCGGGAGGTCGCGGGCCAAAAACATTCAGTACTTC. Translating it yields CASSSEGLASGRSRAKNIQYF.

V and J are TRBV4-3 and TRBJ2-3; D is ambiguous. Germline V gene lookup returns CDR1 LGHNA and CDR2 YSLEER. CDR3 size: 14 residues. Between the trimmed V and J ends, which lost 3 bases and 0 bases, there was a span of 7 bases. Here the CDR3 reads CASSQESSTDTQYF. The CDR3 DNA reads TGCGCCAGCAGCCAGGAATCCAGCACAGATACGCAGTATTTT.

The rearrangement joins TRBV28 to TRBJ1-4; D ambiguous. V was pared by 3 bases and J by 1 base, with 6 bases between. This CDR3 has 14 residues. Germline values: CDR1 MDHEN, CDR2 SYDVKM. CDR3 sequence reads: CASSFGGTNEKLFF. As DNA, the CDR3 is TGTGCCAGCAGTTTCGGCGGAACTAATGAAAAACTGTTTTTT.

This clone was seen repeatedly, ten times or more. V is TRBV11-3 and J is TRBJ2-1; 12 bases align to TRBD2. Germline V CDR1 and CDR2: SGHNT, YENEEA. Trimming at V came to 4 bases and at J to 5 bases, leaving 3 bases not matched to a gene. This CDR3 spans 15 amino acids. The chain's CDR3 is CASSSGLAGNNEQFF. The CDR3 nucleotides read TGTGCCAGCAGCTCAGGACTAGCGGGAAACAATGAGCAGTTCTTC.

The chain is built from TRBV2 and TRBJ2-5; the match to TRBD2 covers 7 bases. Germline loops: CDR1 SNHLY, CDR2 FYNNEI. CDR3 size: 15 residues. Trimming removed 1 base from V and 4 bases from J; junction bases left unmatched: 6. Here the CDR3 reads CASSEVRGRRETQYF. The CDR3 coding sequence is TGTGCCAGCAGTGAAGTGCGCGGGAGACGAGAGACCCAGTACTTC.

This clone showed up just a few times. The V call is TRBV25-1, the J call TRBJ2-3, with 12 bases identical to TRBD2. J was trimmed by 5 bases and V by 8 bases; bases with no gene match: 11. Looked up from germline, CDR1 is MGHDK and CDR2 is SYGVNS. This CDR3 has 16 residues. The DNA of the CDR3 is TGTGCCAGCGGAGTGAGACTAGCGGGAGATGTAGATACGCAGTATTTT. Protein product: CASGVRLAGDVDTQYF.

Details on this clone: Given a much more abundant clone one base away, this may be a read error. The gene calls are TRBV5-1 and TRBJ2-3; a possible D gene is TRBD1 (5 bases). This CDR3 contains 14 residues. Germline V gene data show CDR1 as SGHRS and CDR2 as YFSETQ. Trimming pared 0 bases from V and 2 bases from J, leaving 7 bases between. The CDR3 here is CASSLEGNTDTQYF. In DNA, the CDR3 is TGCGCCAGCAGCTTGGAGGGGAACACAGATACGCAGTATTTT.

The chain joins TRBV7-2 to TRBJ2-7, with 7 bases aligning to TRBD2. The CDR3 has 13 amino acids. Germline CDR1 SGHTA, CDR2 FQGNSA. The junction had 8 bases not matched to a gene; V was cut back by 5 bases and J by 7 bases. CDR3 sequence (DNA): TGTGCCAGCAGCCCGGGGACTACCTTAGAGCAGTACTTC. This codes for CASSPGTTLEQYF.

The rearrangement links TRBV19 to TRBJ1-1, with D possibly being TRBD1 (6 bases). Germline-derived CDR1 and CDR2 are LNHDA and SQIVND (reference sequence). This CDR3 spans 13 amino acids. V dropped 7 bases and J dropped 3 bases, with 12 bases sitting between them. CDR3 protein: CASISEGDTEAFF. In DNA, the CDR3 is TGTGCCAGTATCTCGGAGGGGGACACTGAAGCTTTCTTT.

With respect to this clone: A far larger clone is off by one base, so a read error is likely. The J gene is TRBJ1-4, the V gene TRBV4-3; 7 bases match TRBD1. The CDR3 runs to 16 residues. Germline CDR1 LGHNA, CDR2 YSLEER. V dropped 4 bases and J dropped 7; count of bases not matched to a gene: 12. CDR3 nucleotide sequence: TGCGCCAGCAGCCCAAAGGGAGGGGGCCCGGGTGAAAAACTGTTTTTT. It specifies CASSPKGGGPGEKLFF.

This chain joins TRBV18 and TRBJ1-2; D is possibly TRBD1 (6 bases). The germline gives CDR1 KGHSH, CDR2 LQKENI. The CDR3 totals 13 residues. V was cut by 2 bases and J by 6 bases, with 10 bases left in between. CDR3 nucleotide sequence: TGTGCCAGCTCACCATACAGGGACAATGGCTACACCTTC. Protein: CASSPYRDNGYTF.

The chain employs TRBV27 and TRBJ2-7; D perhaps matches TRBD1 (6 bases). The CDR3 totals 15 residues. V was clipped by 3 bases and J by 6 bases, with 18 bases between them. Germline V gene sequence: CDR1 MNHEY, CDR2 SMNVEV (reference sequence). CDR3 residues: CASSFEGDARAEQYF. DNA of the CDR3: TGTGCCAGCAGTTTTGAGGGGGACGCGCGAGCCGAGCAGTACTTC.

This clone has just a few counts. The rearrangement joins TRBV6-5 to TRBJ2-2, with D tentatively TRBD2 (6 bases). The CDR3 has 15 amino acids. Germline CDR1 MNHEY, CDR2 SVGAGI. V was trimmed by 5 bases and J by 5 bases, leaving 15 bases between them. The CDR3 loop is CASSLNPGETGELFF. DNA for the CDR3: TGTGCCAGCAGTCTGAACCCGGGGGAGACCGGGGAGCTGTTTTTT.

This clone was seen a few times. This chain links TRBV29-1 with TRBJ1-2; no reliable D call. This CDR3 contains 15 residues. Germline V gives CDR1 SQVTM, CDR2 ANQGSEA. Trimming took off 2 bases at V and 0 bases at J, with 13 bases between the two ends. As DNA, the CDR3 is TGCAGCGTTGAACCGTGGTTTGGGACTAACTATGGCTACACCTTC. Protein product: CSVEPWFGTNYGYTF.

A word on this clone: No conserved phenylalanine or tryptophan is present at the end of the CDR3, so a read error is the likely explanation. The V and J genes are TRBV29-1 and TRBJ1-1; the D is unclear. Germline CDR1 is SQVTM and CDR2 is ANQGSEA. Deletions cut 6 bases from V and 10 bases from J, with 15 bases between. The CDR3 contains 11 residues. The CDR3 reads CSVSRPGAAFL. CDR3 coding DNA: TGCAGCGTGTCGCGACCGGGCGCAGCTTTCCTT.

V usage is TRBV5-6 and J usage is TRBJ1-3; no reliable D call. The CDR3 totals 15 residues. Germline loops: CDR1 SGHDT, CDR2 YYEEEE. V lost 3 bases and J 0 bases, leaving 10 bases between the germline ends. The CDR3 loop reads CASSSPKTSGNTIYF. In DNA, the CDR3 is TGTGCCAGCAGCTCTCCAAAAACCTCTGGAAACACCATATATTTT.